Below, 7 T cell receptor beta chains from the same sample are listed, as sequenced in a study of T-cell memory formation after mild COVID-19. TCRdb itself ran the 5' RACE reads through MiXCR, one entry per CDR3 protein. The repertoire holds about 310,000 distinct CDR3 sequences, with roughly 21% as singletons. The sequenced sample was PBMCs or a T cell subset sorted from them (not recorded which). These receptor sequences come from a man in his late teens or twenties who had mild COVID-19 (a few samples of this study predate the infection). Cell type and time point are not known.

V and J are TRBV20-1 and TRBJ2-5; a possible D gene is TRBD1 (6 bases). Germline V gives CDR1 DFQATT, CDR2 SNEGSKA (reference sequence). CDR3 length: 15 amino acids. The V end lost 1 base, the J end lost 0 bases, and 12 bases lay between the germline ends. The CDR3 nucleotides read TGCAGTGCTAGAGCCTTGGACAGTAACCAAGAGACCCAGTACTTC. It yields the protein CSARALDSNQETQYF.

This clonotype appeared a few times. This chain connects TRBV6-5 to TRBJ1-2; D remains unclear. Germline assignment: CDR1 MNHEY and CDR2 SVGAGI. V gave up 2 bases and J gave up 4 bases, with 5 bases separating them. This CDR3 is built from 12 residues. For the CDR3, the DNA is TGTGCCAGCAGTTACGGCCCCTATGGCTACACCTTC. Protein product: CASSYGPYGYTF.

The chain uses TRBV7-9 and TRBJ2-7, with TRBD1 identical over 10 bases. This CDR3 is built from 15 residues. Germline trimming cut 5 bases from V and 7 bases from J; bases unmatched to any gene: 11. Germline lookup yields CDR1 SEHNR and CDR2 FQNEAQ (reference sequence). The chain's CDR3 is CASSRDRGAYVEQYV. The CDR3 region has the DNA TGTGCCAGCAGCAGGGACAGGGGAGCTTACGTGGAGCAGTACGTC.

This chain connects TRBV27 to TRBJ2-1; D assignment may be TRBD1 or TRBD2 (5 bases each). V was clipped by 4 bases and J by 2 bases, with 6 bases between them. This CDR3 contains 13 residues. Germline CDR1 MNHEY, CDR2 SMNVEV (reference sequence). CDR3 in amino acids: CASSWDAYNEQFF. In DNA, the CDR3 is TGTGCCAGCAGTTGGGACGCCTACAATGAGCAGTTCTTC.

The table lists this clonotype with a few counts. The chain uses TRBV5-1 and TRBJ2-1, with D possibly matching TRBD2 (5 bases). V was clipped by 2 bases and J by 7 bases, with 16 bases between them. This CDR3 has 15 amino acids. Germline V gene lookup returns CDR1 SGHRS and CDR2 YFSETQ. CDR3 amino acids: CASSFLQTSGNEQFF. CDR3 coding DNA: TGCGCCAGCAGCTTCTTACAGACCTCGGGGAATGAGCAGTTCTTC.

The rearrangement joins TRBV7-8 to TRBJ1-1; D is perhaps TRBD1 (6 bases). In germline, CDR1 is SGHVS, CDR2 FQNEAQ. The CDR3 has 16 amino acids. Trimming cost V 2 bases and J 0 bases, with 13 bases left between them. In DNA form, the CDR3 reads TGTGCCAGCAGCTTACAACCGGGACATATGAACACTGAAGCTTTCTTT. Its protein is CASSLQPGHMNTEAFF.

The table lists this clonotype with a few counts. The V and J genes are TRBV12-3 or TRBV12-4 and TRBJ1-2; D gene unclear. The CDR3 runs 11 residues. V lost 7 bases, J lost 0 bases, and 3 bases lay in between. The CDR3 nucleotides read TGTGCCAGCATGGCTAACTATGGCTACACCTTC. It yields the protein CASMANYGYTF.